Below are 24 T cell receptor beta chains sequenced from a single sample in a study of blood T cells in healthy people across ages. A second roughly 6 to 11 cycle PCR used barcoded and J-beta primers. In TCRdb, the 5' RACE reads were re-called with MiXCR into one record per CDR3 protein. This sample has about 1,400,000 distinct CDR3 sequences, with around 55% found just once. Sequenced input: blood. The origin of the receptors is a man younger than 30 in good health.

This clonotype was observed a few times. The J gene is TRBJ2-1, the V gene TRBV20-1, with 11 bases fitting TRBD2. V shed 1 base, J shed 0 bases, and the junction held 20 bases outside the gene matches. The V gene's germline CDR1 is DFQATT and CDR2 SNEGSKA (reference sequence). This CDR3 comprises 22 residues. CDR3 region: CSARATSGTVGLKIDSYNEQFF. The CDR3 DNA follows: TGCAGTGCTAGAGCGACTAGCGGGACGGTTGGGCTAAAAATCGACTCCTACAATGAGCAGTTCTTC.

The CDR3 DNA follows: TGTGCCAGCAGTTTCACGCGGGATGGATTCGAGCAGTACTTC. It encodes CASSFTRDGFEQYF. The chain links TRBV27 to TRBJ2-5; D may be TRBD2 (6 bases). The J call is in doubt because the DNA end fits TRBJ2-7 better. The CDR3 covers 14 residues. In germline, CDR1 is MNHEY, CDR2 SMNVEV (reference sequence).

This chain links TRBV11-2 with TRBJ2-3; 7 positions agree with TRBD1. Germline CDR1 SGHAT, CDR2 FQNNGV. V lost 4 bases to trimming and J lost 7 bases; unmatched junction nucleotides: 8. CDR3 length: 14 residues. CDR3: CASSSGQMGNTQYF. CDR3 coding DNA: TGTGCCAGCAGCTCGGGACAGATGGGGAATACGCAGTATTTT.

This clonotype was observed a single time. The V and J genes are TRBV20-1 and TRBJ1-5; 9 bases line up with TRBD1. Looked up from germline, CDR1 is DFQATT and CDR2 is SNEGSKA (reference sequence). This CDR3 is built from 15 residues. Trimming at V came to 2 bases and at J to 0 bases, leaving 2 bases not matched to a gene. The CDR3 loop is CSARRTGDSNQPQHF. As DNA, the CDR3 is TGCAGTGCTAGAAGGACAGGGGATAGCAATCAGCCCCAGCATTTT.

The V and J genes are TRBV12-3 or TRBV12-4 and TRBJ2-1, with a possible D match to TRBD2 (5 bases). The CDR3 sequence is 15 residues long. V was pared by 3 bases and J by 3 bases, with 12 bases between. CDR3 loop: CASSFAAEYYNEQFF. In DNA, the CDR3 is TGTGCCAGCAGTTTTGCAGCGGAATACTACAATGAGCAGTTCTTC.

This chain links TRBV4-2 with TRBJ2-1; 13 bases match TRBD2. Trimming at V came to 4 bases and at J to 7 bases, leaving 10 bases not matched to a gene. The CDR3 contains 17 residues. Germline V gene lookup returns CDR1 LGHNA and CDR2 YNFKEQ. The CDR3 loop is CASSPGLAGVVRNEQFF. CDR3 DNA sequence: TGTGCCAGCAGCCCCGGACTAGCGGGAGTCGTAAGGAATGAGCAGTTCTTC.

The CDR3: CSAREVPGLTVHYEQYF. The CDR3, as DNA: TGCAGTGCTAGAGAGGTCCCTGGGTTGACAGTTCATTACGAGCAGTACTTC. This sequence joins TRBV20-1 and TRBJ2-7, with a weak D call TRBD1 (5 bases). This CDR3 is 17 amino acids long. V was trimmed by 0 bases and J by 4 bases, leaving 22 bases between them. The germline CDR1 and CDR2 sequences are DFQATT and SNEGSKA (reference sequence).

V and J are TRBV7-2 and TRBJ2-1; either TRBD1 or TRBD2 may supply D (5 bases each). Germline V gene sequence: CDR1 SGHTA, CDR2 FQGNSA. Trimming pared 0 bases from V and 15 bases from J, leaving 15 bases between. The CDR3 consists of 13 residues. Written as DNA, the CDR3 is TGTGCCAGCAGCTTAGCCCCTAATCCGGGGCCGTTCTTC. Protein: CASSLAPNPGPFF.

The chain carries TRBV6-2 or TRBV6-3 and TRBJ1-5; D possibly corresponds to TRBD1 (5 bases). The CDR3 has 15 amino acids. Trimming stripped 6 bases from V and 4 bases from J, with 16 bases between. Per the germline V gene, CDR1 is MNHEY and CDR2 is SVGEGT. DNA for the CDR3: TGTGCCAGCAGGGACGGGGGAAGCTCTAATCAGCCCCAGCATTTT. This gives the protein CASRDGGSSNQPQHF.

The chain combines TRBV29-1 with TRBJ2-4; no definite D call. Trimming stripped 4 bases from V and 3 bases from J, with 13 bases between. This CDR3 comprises 14 residues. In germline, CDR1 is SQVTM, CDR2 ANQGSEA. This CDR3 reads CSVVVDSSKNIQYF. The CDR3 DNA reads TGCAGCGTTGTGGTGGATTCGAGCAAAAACATTCAGTACTTC. The variable domain in full, completed from reference TRBV29-1 and TRBJ2-4, reads SAVISQKPSRDICQRGTSLTIQCQVDSQVTMMFWYRQQPGQSLTLIATANQGSEATYESGFVIDKFPISRPNLTFSTLTVSNMSPEDSSIYLCSVVVDSSKNIQYFGAGTRLSVL.

This clonotype was picked up a small number of times. The V call is TRBV7-9, the J call TRBJ2-3; D unresolved. Germline V gene sequence: CDR1 SEHNR, CDR2 FQNEAQ (reference sequence). The V and J ends lost 8 bases and 4 bases respectively, with 16 bases between them. This CDR3 has 14 residues. CDR3 sequence reads: CASGRNTQADTQYF. The CDR3, as DNA: TGTGCCAGCGGCCGTAACACACAAGCAGATACGCAGTATTTT.

The chain is built from TRBV10-3 and TRBJ2-2, with D perhaps given as TRBD1 or TRBD2 (5 bases each). Germline V gives CDR1 ENHRY, CDR2 SYGVKD. CDR3 size: 15 residues. V lost 5 bases to trimming and J lost 1 base, with 11 bases between them. CDR3 loop: CAISRGTGNTGELFF. CDR3 nucleotide sequence: TGTGCCATCAGTCGGGGCACCGGGAACACCGGGGAGCTGTTTTTT.

This sequence joins TRBV4-1 and TRBJ1-2; D gene uncertain. Per germline, CDR1 MGHRA and CDR2 YSYEKL. Trimming took 0 bases from V and 4 from J, leaving 12 bases between them. The CDR3 length is 15 residues. CDR3 sequence (DNA): TGCGCCAGCAGCCAAGATCACGCAGCCCTCTATGGCTACACCTTC. Amino acids: CASSQDHAALYGYTF.

The rearrangement uses TRBV11-3 and TRBJ2-2; tentatively, D is TRBD1 (5 bases). This CDR3 contains 18 residues. Germline values: CDR1 SGHNT, CDR2 YENEEA. The V and J ends lost 0 bases and 0 bases respectively, with 14 bases between them. This chain's CDR3 is CASSLDSLGAANTGELFF. CDR3 DNA sequence: TGTGCCAGCAGCTTAGATTCGTTAGGGGCGGCGAACACCGGGGAGCTGTTTTTT.

This chain connects TRBV28 to TRBJ2-1, with 8 bases fitting TRBD2. The CDR3 totals 19 residues. With 2 bases clipped from V and 6 bases from J, the junction kept 18 bases outside the gene matches. The V gene's germline CDR1 is MDHEN and CDR2 SYDVKM. The CDR3 spells CASSLMVSGNGRGGNEQFF. The CDR3 DNA follows: TGTGCCAGCAGTTTAATGGTGTCGGGTAACGGGAGGGGAGGCAATGAGCAGTTCTTC.

The rearrangement joins TRBV12-3 or TRBV12-4 to TRBJ1-2; 9 nucleotides agree with TRBD1. J lost 3 bases, V lost 8 bases, and 10 bases had no gene match. The CDR3 is made up of 15 amino acids. CDR3 DNA sequence: TGTGCCAGCCGGGGCGGACAGGGGTCGCACTATGGCTACACCTTC. As protein: CASRGGQGSHYGYTF.

This clonotype was seen a few times. The chain combines TRBV4-3 with TRBJ1-2; tentative D call: TRBD1 (6 bases). V gave up 1 base and J gave up 5 bases, with 17 bases separating them. The CDR3 sequence is 16 residues long. Germline loops: CDR1 LGHNA, CDR2 YSLEER. In DNA form, the CDR3 reads TGCGCCAGCAGCCAAGGCTATGGCAGGGGAACATATGGCTACACCTTC. Translated, it gives CASSQGYGRGTYGYTF.

A few counts support this clonotype. The V gene is TRBV7-2, the J gene TRBJ2-3, with D perhaps assigned TRBD1 or TRBD2 (6 bases each). In germline, CDR1 is SGHTA, CDR2 FQGNSA. This CDR3 is 14 amino acids long. The germline V and J ends were trimmed by 5 bases and 6 bases, with 15 bases remaining between them. The CDR3 loop reads CASSQGGHFDTQYF. In DNA form, the CDR3 reads TGTGCCAGCAGCCAAGGGGGGCATTTCGATACGCAGTATTTT.

Regarding this clonotype: A read error may account for a junction end that differs from germline. The chain recombines TRBV12-3 or TRBV12-4 with TRBJ1-2; D is undetermined. This CDR3 region has 13 residues. The chain's CDR3 is CASSLNGWSGYTF. CDR3 in DNA: TGTGCTAGCAGTTTGAACGGCTGGAGTGGCTACACCTTC.

The gene calls are TRBV4-2 and TRBJ2-1; the match to TRBD1 covers 9 bases. The J call may be in error: the DNA end matches TRBJ2-7 better. This CDR3 has 15 amino acids. Germline V CDR1 and CDR2: LGHNA, YNFKEQ. The CDR3 sequence: CASSQGQGGLNEQYF. The CDR3, as DNA: TGTGCCAGCAGCCAAGGACAGGGGGGACTCAATGAGCAGTACTTC.

This clonotype was seen a handful of times. The chain is built from TRBV10-3 and TRBJ2-3; TRBD2 agrees at 11 bases. V was clipped by 6 bases and J by 0 bases; unmatched bases: 8. The germline V gene encodes CDR1 ENHRY and CDR2 SYGVKD. CDR3 size: 17 residues. The CDR3 DNA follows: TGTGCCATCAGAGCGGAGGGACTAGCGGACAGCACAGATACGCAGTATTTT. Protein: CAIRAEGLADSTDTQYF.

The chain is built from TRBV11-2 and TRBJ2-1, with D uncertain. CDR1 and CDR2 (germline): SGHAT, FQNNGV. V dropped 2 bases and J dropped 5 bases, with 10 bases sitting between them. There are 14 residues in the CDR3. In DNA form, the CDR3 reads TGTGCCAGCAGCTTAAGTCGGTTACACAATGAGCAGTTCTTC. Its protein is CASSLSRLHNEQFF.

The chain combines TRBV12-3 or TRBV12-4 with TRBJ1-2; 10 bases fit TRBD1. The ends lost 5 bases at V and 7 bases at J; junction bases unmatched: 7. There are 14 residues in the CDR3. The CDR3 is CASSPSGTGVGYTF. The CDR3 DNA follows: TGTGCCAGCAGTCCGTCCGGGACAGGGGTTGGCTACACCTTC.

V usage is TRBV4-2 and J usage is TRBJ2-2; TRBD2 aligns across 7 bases. CDR1 is LGHNA and CDR2 is YNFKEQ in the germline V gene. CDR3 length equals 17 residues. The junction had 7 bases not matched to a gene; V was cut back by 3 bases and J by 0 bases. This CDR3 is CASSHVASGTNTGELFF. In DNA form, the CDR3 reads TGTGCCAGCAGCCATGTGGCCAGCGGGACGAACACCGGGGAGCTGTTTTTT.